Listed below are T cell receptor beta chains from one sample, sequenced in a study of blood T cell repertoires in COVID-19. Sequencing used immunoSEQ multiplex PCR; TCRdb keeps in-frame clones, though not all of them. This repertoire shows about 250,000 clones, about 80% found once; its top ten account for 4% to 5.5%. What was sequenced was peripheral blood. These receptors originate from a man aged 50 or older with active or convalescent COVID-19. The CDR3 runs from the conserved cysteine through the conserved F or W. The D gene is left open where the match is weak. Clone size is stated in some rows and not others, as once, few, many or a class when expanded.

>TRBD1|17|TRBV27|TRBJ1-6|few
TGTGCCAGCATCTTGGGACAGCCGAGCTCCTATAATTCACCCCTCCACTTT
CASILGQPSSYNSPLHF
>NA|16|TRBV9|TRBJ1-6|NA
TGTGCCAGCAGCGTAGGATCGGGGGGATATAATTCACCCCTCCACTTT
CASSVGSGGYNSPLHF
>TRBD2|16|TRBV7-6|TRBJ2-2|NA
TGTGCCAGCAGCTTATTACGGGGGGAGAACACCGGGGAGCTGTTTTTT
CASSLLRGENTGELFF
>NA|16|TRBV28|TRBJ2-7|NA
TGTGCCAGCAGTTTCGCCCGACAGGCACATCCCTACGAGCAGTACTTC
CASSFARQAHPYEQYF
>TRBD1|15|TRBV3-1/TRBV3-2|TRBJ1-1|NA
TGTGCCAGCAGCCTTGGGACAGGGGATCGCACTGAAGCTTTCTTT
CASSLGTGDRTEAFF
>NA|15|TRBV4-2|TRBJ1-1|NA
TGTGCCAGCAGCCGCGGGGGCTGGGGGGACACTGAAGCTTTCTTT
CASSRGGWGDTEAFF
>NA|10|TRBV19|TRBJ1-4|NA
TGTGCCAGTGGGCAGAAAGAACTGTTTTTT
CASGQKELFF
>NA|16|TRBV12-5|TRBJ2-2|NA
TGTGCTAGTGGTTTGGGGCAGGGTTCTAACACCGGGGAGCTGTTTTTT
CASGLGQGSNTGELFF
>TRBD2|15|TRBV2|TRBJ2-1|NA
TGTGCCAGCAGGAAACTAGCGGGGAACTACAATGAGCAGTTCTTC
CASRKLAGNYNEQFF
>NA|15|TRBV2|TRBJ2-2|NA
TGTGCCAGCAGTGAAGGGGGCGAAGGAACCGGGGAGCTGTTTTTT
CASSEGGEGTGELFF
>NA|13|TRBV11-1|TRBJ1-5|NA
TGTGCCAGCAGCAGTACAGGGAATCAGCCCCAGCATTTT
CASSSTGNQPQHF
>TRBD1|15|TRBV29-1|TRBJ1-2|NA
TGCAGCGTTGAAGATCCGGGACAGGGGCACTATGGCTACACCTTC
CSVEDPGQGHYGYTF
>TRBD1|13|TRBV7-3|TRBJ2-3|NA
TGTGCCAGCAGCTTAATGGGGGACAGGGGCCAGTATTTT
CASSLMGDRGQYF
>TRBD1|16|TRBV19|TRBJ1-5|NA
TGTGCCAGTAGTACCAGAACAGGGGATAGCAATCAGCCCCAGCATTTT
CASSTRTGDSNQPQHF
>NA|16|TRBV9|TRBJ2-3|NA
TGTGCCAGCAGCCAGGTCCCAGGCCAAAACACAGATACGCAGTATTTT
CASSQVPGQNTDTQYF
>NA|14|TRBV18|TRBJ1-1|few
TGTGCCAGCTCACCAACAGGAGAGAACACTGAAGCTTTCTTT
CASSPTGENTEAFF
>TRBD1|16|TRBV7-6|TRBJ1-6|few
TGTGCCAGCAGCTTAACGGCTCGGACAGGGGAGTCACCCCTCCACTTT
CASSLTARTGESPLHF
>NA|11|TRBV30|TRBJ1-1|NA
TGTGCCTCGCGGGGGCCCCCTGAAGCTTTCTTT
CASRGPPEAFF
>TRBD1|16|TRBV5-4|TRBJ1-1|NA
TGTGCCAGCAGCCGTGGACAGGGGGCTGCTGGCACTGAAGCTTTCTTT
CASSRGQGAAGTEAFF
>TRBD1|14|TRBV29-1|TRBJ2-7|NA
TGCAGCGTTGGCTGGACAGGGGGGTTCATCGAGCAGTACTTC
CSVGWTGGFIEQYF
>NA|14|TRBV5-1|TRBJ1-1|NA
TGCGCCAGCAGTGGGTACGGGCGCCAGGGTGAGGCTTTCTTT
CASSGYGRQGEAFF
>NA|12|TRBV30|TRBJ2-7|NA
TGTGCCTGGAGTGTTTCGGGGAAAGAGCAGTACTTC
CAWSVSGKEQYF
>TRBD2|15|TRBV11-1|TRBJ2-5|NA
TGTGCCAGCAGCTCTAGCGGGGGGGCCGAAGAGACCCAGTACTTC
CASSSSGGAEETQYF
>TRBD1|14|TRBV5-6|TRBJ2-7|NA
TGTGCCAGCAGCCCGGGACAGGGACCCCGCGAGCAGTACTTC
CASSPGQGPREQYF
>TRBD1|15|TRBV19|TRBJ1-6|few
TGTGCCAGTACCCCTGGGAAGGGGGCTGATTCACCCCTCCACTTT
CASTPGKGADSPLHF
>NA|12|TRBV2|TRBJ2-2|once
TGTGCCAGCAGTGAAGGCGCCGGGGAGCTGTTTTTT
CASSEGAGELFF
>NA|15|TRBV6-2/TRBV6-3|TRBJ2-7|NA
TGTGCCAGCAGTTACCCTAGGGGTGTCTCCTACGAGCAGTACTTC
CASSYPRGVSYEQYF
>NA|15|TRBV3-1/TRBV3-2|TRBJ1-2|once
TGTGCCAGCAGCCAAGGGGGCAGATGGGACTATGGCTACACCTTC
CASSQGGRWDYGYTF
>NA|15|TRBV18|TRBJ2-3|NA
TGTGCCAGCTCACCAGCTACTTTTAGCACAGATACGCAGTATTTT
CASSPATFSTDTQYF